Here is one T cell receptor (beta chain) with its context. The antigen remains undetermined. The entry originates in a study of cytomegalovirus exposure and HLA in healthy donors. V was cut by 1 base and J by 5 bases, with 14 bases left in between. The CDR3 extends over 15 amino acids. Germline V gene lookup returns CDR1 SGHTA and CDR2 FQGNSA. Healthy bone marrow donors formed the donor group. Study-wide findings and caveats: Reports credit the classifier with highly specific, highly sensitive diagnosis of cytomegalovirus status. Differences between HLA loci emerged in a later analysis of TCR association rates, with DRB1 most and HLA-C fewest.

The PCR contained 60 Vbeta and 13 Jbeta primers. Only in-frame clones appear in the TCRdb table, and some are missing; sequencing was by immunoSEQ multiplex PCR. Found here are under 200,000 clones, around three quarters of them singletons; the top ten hold approximately 2%. The sequenced sample was PBMCs. The origin of this receptor is a man younger than 40 in good health and CMV-seronegative. This chain connects TRBV7-2 to TRBJ1-2; a weak D match, TRBD1 (6 bases). CDR3 in DNA: TGTGCCAGCAGCTTAGAATCGGCAGGGGTTTATGGCTACACCTTC. Translation gives CASSLESAGVYGYTF.